These 10 T cell receptor beta chains originate from one sample sequenced in a study of CD8 T cells in ankylosing spondylitis. Study-level results: Seemingly characteristic of ankylosing spondylitis blood was a TCR beta motif consisting of about 8 highly homologous variants.

MiXCR, run by TCRdb on the 5' RACE reads, gives a single entry per CDR3 protein. The table includes about 800,000 distinct CDR3 sequences, 10% to 15% detected once. No antigen is known for these receptors. Material for sequencing was blood, either unsorted or a sorted T cell fraction (not recorded which). The receptors were sampled from a male donor with ankylosing spondylitis.

The sample holds one count of this clonotype. The J gene is TRBJ1-1, the V gene TRBV18; weak D call: TRBD1 (5 bases). CDR1 and CDR2 (germline): KGHSH, LQKENI. CDR3 size: 15 residues. Trimming removed 4 bases at V and 4 bases at J, with 16 bases between. The CDR3 spells CASSLDRGAGTEAFF. CDR3 sequence (DNA): TGTGCCAGCTCACTCGACAGAGGGGCAGGCACTGAAGCTTTCTTT.

The chain combines TRBV2 with TRBJ2-3, with D possibly matching TRBD1 (6 bases). The CDR3 runs to 13 residues. The V gene lost 8 bases and the J gene lost 3 bases, with 12 bases spanning the gap. Germline V lookup: CDR1 SNHLY, CDR2 FYNNEI. CDR3 loop: CASHSTGTDTQYF. The CDR3 DNA is TGTGCCAGCCACTCGACAGGTACAGATACGCAGTATTTT.

This clonotype was recorded a few times. V usage is TRBV7-9 and J usage is TRBJ2-5; no firm D call. There are 14 residues in the CDR3. V lost 6 bases and J lost 0, with 11 bases in between. Germline CDR1 and CDR2: SEHNR and FQNEAQ (reference sequence). This chain's CDR3 is CASSGRYYQETQYF. The CDR3 coding sequence is TGTGCCAGCAGTGGAAGATATTACCAAGAGACCCAGTACTTC.

This clonotype occurred a few times. The chain is built from TRBV6-2 or TRBV6-3 and TRBJ1-2; no definite D call. The CDR3 length is 14 residues. Germline lookup yields CDR1 MNHEY and CDR2 SVGEGT. Trimming stripped 7 bases from V and 4 bases from J, with 16 bases between. The CDR3 nucleotides read TGTGCCAGCAAGAGATACCCCCAGAGCTATGGCTACACCTTC. Translation gives CASKRYPQSYGYTF.

At least ten counts were recorded for this clonotype. The CDR3 loop is CASSGTSVYNEQFF. The DNA for the CDR3 is TGTGCCAGCAGCGGGACTAGTGTTTACAATGAGCAGTTCTTC. The rearrangement uses TRBV12-3 or TRBV12-4 and TRBJ2-1, with TRBD2 matching 8 bases. The CDR3 runs to 14 residues. V lost 6 bases to trimming and J lost 4 bases; unmatched junction nucleotides: 5.

The J gene is TRBJ1-1, the V gene TRBV19; D not resolved. Germline values: CDR1 LNHDA, CDR2 SQIVND (reference sequence). V was clipped by 4 bases and J by 1 base, with 16 bases between them. The CDR3 is 16 amino acids. The CDR3 DNA reads TGTGCCAGTAGTAGCCCTCCGTCCGGAAGGAACACTGAAGCTTTCTTT. Its protein product is CASSSPPSGRNTEAFF.

V and J are TRBV20-1 and TRBJ2-3, with 9 positions matching TRBD2. Trimming cost V 2 bases and J 2 bases; bases outside gene matches: 5. CDR1 and CDR2 from the germline V gene are DFQATT and SNEGSKA (reference sequence). The CDR3 totals 15 residues. The CDR3 DNA sequence: TGCAGTGCTAGACCTAGCGGGGAAAACACAGATACGCAGTATTTT. This encodes CSARPSGENTDTQYF.

J is TRBJ1-4 and V is TRBV28; 11 bases are shared with TRBD1. Germline V CDR1 and CDR2: MDHEN, SYDVKM. V was pared by 3 bases and J by 7 bases, with 4 bases of the junction left unmatched. The CDR3 has 15 residues. CDR3 in amino acids: CASSLDRGRPEKLFF. The CDR3 nucleotides are TGTGCCAGCAGTTTGGACAGGGGGCGGCCTGAAAAACTGTTTTTT.

The chain uses TRBV20-1 and TRBJ1-4; tentative D call: TRBD1 (6 bases). The CDR3 covers 13 residues. CDR1 and CDR2 from the germline V gene are DFQATT and SNEGSKA (reference sequence). Between the trimmed V and J ends, which lost 5 bases and 7 bases, there was a span of 14 bases. For the CDR3, the DNA is TGCAGTGCTCCCCAGGGGTTGGCTGAAAAACTGTTTTTT. This translates into CSAPQGLAEKLFF.

This clonotype was counted ten times or more. The chain has TRBV7-3 and TRBJ1-5, with D hard to call. Trimming took off 2 bases at V and 3 bases at J, with 5 bases between the two ends. The CDR3 spans 13 residues. Germline V gene data show CDR1 as SGHTA and CDR2 as FQGTGA. The CDR3 region has the DNA TGTGCCAGCAGCTTAGGCGCCAATCAGCCCCAGCATTTT. This codes for CASSLGANQPQHF.